This TCR beta chain appears in the sequencing data of a study of T-cell memory formation after mild COVID-19. The overall study: TCR clustering was largely donor specific.

Germline values: CDR1 DFQATT, CDR2 SNEGSKA (reference sequence). This CDR3 has 14 residues. V was cut by 6 bases and J by 1 base, with 15 bases left in between. This clonotype occurred a few times. Its specificity is not known. 5'RACE with constant-segment primers yielded barcoded, UMI-tagged TCR alpha and TCR beta cDNA libraries. A single record per CDR3 protein comes from TCRdb applying MiXCR to the 5' RACE reads. In the table there are over 500,000 distinct CDR3 sequences, 15% to 20% of which are singletons. The study's findings and limits: Clones that contracted from day 15 to 85 had balanced CD4/CD8; later expanders were CD4+ biased. Clonal second-wave expansions that peaked on day 37 had unconfirmed SARS-CoV-2 specificity.

The TCR sequence derives from an adult woman who had mild COVID-19 (a few samples of this study predate the infection). Cell type and time point are not known. J is TRBJ2-5 and V is TRBV20-1; D might be TRBD1 (5 bases). The specimen was PBMCs or a T cell subset sorted from them (not recorded which). Written as DNA, the CDR3 is TGCAGTGCCCCCCTCCAGGGCCGCCAAGAGACCCAGTACTTC. It is translated as CSAPLQGRQETQYF.